These 15 T cell receptor beta chains came from one sample sequenced in a study of blood T cell repertoires in COVID-19. Sequencing used immunoSEQ multiplex PCR; TCRdb keeps in-frame clones, though not all of them. The data contain under 150,000 clones, around 83% of them singletons. What was sequenced was peripheral blood. The receptors originated from a man aged 80 or over with active or convalescent COVID-19.

The chain recombines TRBV5-1 with TRBJ2-7; 9 positions match TRBD1. V shed 4 bases, J shed 7 bases, and the junction held 9 bases outside the gene matches. CDR1 SGHRS and CDR2 YFSETQ come from the germline V gene. The CDR3 contains 14 residues. As DNA, the CDR3 is TGCGCCAGCAGCACCGGACAGGGGTTTGGTGAGCAGTACTTC. This gives the protein CASSTGQGFGEQYF. Variable domain in full (rest from reference TRBV5-1 and TRBJ2-7): KAGVTQTPRYLIKTRGQQVTLSCSPISGHRSVSWYQQTPGQGLQFLFEYFSETQRNKGNFPGRFSGRQFSNSRSEMNVSTLELGDSALYLCASSTGQGFGEQYFGPGTRLTVT.

The chain combines TRBV14 with TRBJ1-6; D is possibly TRBD1 (5 bases). CDR1 SGHDN and CDR2 FVKESK come from the germline V gene. The CDR3 contains 19 residues. Trimming removed 0 bases at V and 6 bases at J, with 21 bases between. CDR3 sequence (DNA): TGTGCCAGCAGCCAAGAACGTTCAGGGAAGGGTTTCGGTAATTCACCCCTCCACTTT. This codes for CASSQERSGKGFGNSPLHF. The full variable domain, in which reference TRBV14 and TRBJ1-6 provide the parts outside the CDR3, is EAGVTQFPSHSVIEKGQTVTLRCDPISGHDNLYWYRRVMGKEIKFLLHFVKESKQDESGMPNNRFLAERTGGTYSTLKVQPAELEDSGVYFCASSQERSGKGFGNSPLHFGNGTRLTVT.

The V gene is TRBV28, the J gene TRBJ2-5, with 8 positions matching TRBD1. CDR1 and CDR2 from the germline V gene are MDHEN and SYDVKM. V shed 0 bases, J shed 4 bases, and the junction held 4 bases outside the gene matches. The CDR3 spans 15 residues. CDR3 protein: CASSLWTGARETQYF. The CDR3 nucleotides are TGTGCCAGCAGTTTATGGACAGGGGCACGAGAGACCCAGTACTTC.

V usage is TRBV25-1 and J usage is TRBJ1-2; 7 bases are a match to TRBD1. This CDR3 region has 14 residues. The germline V gene encodes CDR1 MGHDK and CDR2 SYGVNS. After removal of 6 bases from V and 5 bases from J, the junction contained 9 bases not matched to a gene. This chain's CDR3 is CASSPTGTAYGYTF. The CDR3 region has the DNA TGTGCCAGCAGCCCCACCGGGACAGCGTATGGCTACACCTTC.

This clone has just one count. This chain joins TRBV3-1 (or the pseudogene TRBV3-2) and TRBJ2-1, with D maybe TRBD1 (7 bases). This CDR3 is 13 amino acids long. Germline CDR1 LGHDT, CDR2 YNNKEL (reference sequence). V shed 6 bases and J shed 3 bases, with 9 bases lying between them. The CDR3 region is CASRRDSYNEQFF. CDR3 coding DNA: TGTGCCAGCAGGCGGGACAGCTACAATGAGCAGTTCTTC.

The CDR3 is CASSPSDRGRDEQFF. The CDR3 nucleotides are TGTGCCAGCAGTCCCTCCGACAGGGGGCGGGATGAGCAGTTCTTC. This chain joins TRBV6-5 and TRBJ2-1; TRBD1 matches at 10 bases. The CDR3 has 15 residues. V lost 5 bases and J lost 8; bases outside the gene matches: 9. The germline V gene has CDR1 MNHEY and CDR2 SVGAGI.

The genes are TRBV5-1 and TRBJ2-2; 10 bases are shared with TRBD2. CDR3 size: 16 residues. CDR1 is SGHRS, CDR2 YFSETQ, per germline. J gave up 6 bases and V 0 bases, and 5 bases lay outside the gene matches. This chain's CDR3 is CASSLVGTSAAGELFF. The CDR3 nucleotides are TGCGCCAGCAGCTTGGTGGGGACTAGCGCTGCCGGGGAGCTGTTTTTT.

The V call is TRBV7-8, the J call TRBJ1-2; D may be TRBD1 (6 bases). Per germline, CDR1 SGHVS and CDR2 FQNEAQ. This CDR3 region has 15 residues. V lost 4 bases to trimming and J lost 5 bases, with 17 bases between them. CDR3 bases: TGTGCCAGCAGCTCGACTTCCGGGACAATTTATGGCTACACCTTC. The encoded protein is CASSSTSGTIYGYTF. The entire variable domain, with the rest obtained from reference TRBV7-8 and TRBJ1-2, is as follows: GAGVSQSPRYKVAKRGQDVALRCDPISGHVSLFWYQQALGQGPEFLTYFQNEAQLDKSGLPSDRFFAERPEGSVSTLKIQRTQQEDSAVYLCASSSTSGTIYGYTFGSGTRLTVV.

The chain carries TRBV18 and TRBJ1-2; a possible D gene is TRBD1 (6 bases). Trimming pared 5 bases from V and 7 bases from J, leaving 11 bases between. The germline V gene has CDR1 KGHSH and CDR2 LQKENI. The CDR3 runs to 12 residues. The CDR3 reads CASSADRSGYTF. The CDR3, as DNA: TGTGCCAGCTCAGCAGACAGGTCTGGCTACACCTTC.

This rearrangement joins TRBV3-1 (or the pseudogene TRBV3-2) to TRBJ1-2, with D possibly TRBD1 on 5 matching bases. The V end was cut by 1 base, the J end by 8 bases, with 14 bases between. The CDR3 contains 14 residues. Germline V gives CDR1 LGHDT, CDR2 YNNKEL (reference sequence). The DNA for the CDR3 is TGTGCCAGCAGCCAAGCGGCCGGGGGGTACGGCTACACCTTC. As protein: CASSQAAGGYGYTF.

This chain uses TRBV15 with TRBJ2-7; the D gene is possibly TRBD1 (6 bases). The CDR3 consists of 15 residues. Germline V gives CDR1 LNHNV, CDR2 YYDKDF (reference sequence). V was shortened by 1 base and J by 0 bases, with 10 bases between the two germline ends. CDR3 DNA sequence: TGTGCCACCAGCAGAGTTGTGACAGGCTCCTACGAGCAGTACTTC. Translated: CATSRVVTGSYEQYF.

V gene TRBV5-1 combines with J gene TRBJ2-2; D gene uncertain. There are 15 residues in the CDR3. Germline V lookup: CDR1 SGHRS, CDR2 YFSETQ. Trimming left V 0 bases short and J 2 bases short, with 8 bases between. For the CDR3, the DNA is TGCGCCAGCAGCTTGGCGGTCTTAAACACCGGGGAGCTGTTTTTT. Amino acid sequence: CASSLAVLNTGELFF.

The CDR3 bases are TGTGCCAGCAGCTTTGACAGGGGGTTTGAAAAACTGTTTTTT. Protein product: CASSFDRGFEKLFF. The chain couples TRBV7-9 to TRBJ1-4; 9 nucleotides line up with TRBD1. J gave up 7 bases and V 3 bases, and 3 bases lay outside the gene matches. The V gene's germline CDR1 is SEHNR and CDR2 FQNEAQ (reference sequence). This CDR3 is 14 amino acids long.

The chain couples TRBV18 to TRBJ1-1; D not certain. Trimming pared 2 bases from V and 4 bases from J, leaving 14 bases between. Germline V gene data show CDR1 as KGHSH and CDR2 as LQKENI. This CDR3 contains 15 residues. The CDR3 sequence: CASSPGRESGTEAFF. The CDR3, as DNA: TGTGCCAGCTCACCAGGAAGGGAAAGCGGCACTGAAGCTTTCTTT.

The chain employs TRBV7-8 and TRBJ1-2; 9 bases are a match to TRBD1. The trim removed 6 bases at V and 13 bases at J, leaving 12 bases unmatched. The CDR3 sequence is 13 residues long. Germline lookup yields CDR1 SGHVS and CDR2 FQNEAQ. The CDR3 sequence: CASSPMGQGHGTF. The CDR3 nucleotides are TGTGCCAGCAGTCCCATGGGACAGGGACATGGCACCTTC.